These T cell receptor beta chains were read from a single sample in a study of cytomegalovirus exposure and HLA in healthy donors. The table came from immunoSEQ multiplex PCR; TCRdb's copy has only in-frame clones and leaves some out. The table has about 110,000 clones, about 80% seen once. Specimen: PBMCs. The receptors shown here come from a woman in her forties or fifties in good health and CMV-seropositive. Each CDR3 is given with its conserved first and last residue. The order of the fields is V gene, clone size, J gene, D gene, CDR3 DNA, CDR3 protein. A D gene is named only where the DNA matches it firmly. Size values are once, few and many counts, or a class for expanded clones, and some rows have none.

v_call: TRBV6-1; clone_size: few; j_call: TRBJ2-5; d_call: TRBD2; cdr3_nt: TGTGCCAGCAGTGCCTTAGCGGGGGACCAAGAGACCCAGTACTTC; cdr3_aa: CASSALAGDQETQYF
v_call: TRBV10-3; clone_size: NA; j_call: TRBJ2-1; d_call: TRBD2; cdr3_nt: TGTGCCTCCCAGGGAGCGGGGCCTTACAATGAGCAGTTCTTC; cdr3_aa: CASQGAGPYNEQFF
v_call: TRBV7-9; clone_size: NA; j_call: TRBJ2-1; d_call: TRBD1; cdr3_nt: TGTGCCAGCAGCCAGGACAGGGGCGATGAGCAGTTCTTC; cdr3_aa: CASSQDRGDEQFF
v_call: TRBV6-6; clone_size: NA; j_call: TRBJ2-7; d_call: TRBD2; cdr3_nt: TGTGCCAGCAGGATTGGACTAGCGGGAGTAAATGAGCAGTACTTC; cdr3_aa: CASRIGLAGVNEQYF
v_call: TRBV7-2; clone_size: few; j_call: TRBJ2-7; d_call: NA; cdr3_nt: TGTGCCAGCAGCTATAGCACCCTTATTTCCTACGAGCAGTACTTC; cdr3_aa: CASSYSTLISYEQYF
v_call: TRBV11-3; clone_size: few; j_call: TRBJ2-7; d_call: TRBD1; cdr3_nt: TGTGCCAGCAGCTTTGCAGGGGGCGATCAGTACTTC; cdr3_aa: CASSFAGGDQYF
v_call: TRBV10-1; clone_size: NA; j_call: TRBJ1-1; d_call: NA; cdr3_nt: TGCGCCAGGCGGTCGAACACTGAAGCTTTCTTT; cdr3_aa: CARRSNTEAFF
v_call: TRBV7-2; clone_size: once; j_call: TRBJ2-3; d_call: TRBD1; cdr3_nt: TGTGCCAGCAGCTCACATCCCGCCGACAGGGGCGATACGCAGTATTTT; cdr3_aa: CASSSHPADRGDTQYF
v_call: TRBV5-6; clone_size: NA; j_call: TRBJ2-1; d_call: NA; cdr3_nt: TGTGCCAGCAGCTTGGGGGCAGTCTCGGCCAATGAGCAGTTCTTC; cdr3_aa: CASSLGAVSANEQFF
v_call: TRBV2; clone_size: NA; j_call: TRBJ2-2; d_call: TRBD1; cdr3_nt: TGTGCCAGCAGACGGGACAGGGAGGTCGGGGAGCTGTTTTTT; cdr3_aa: CASRRDREVGELFF
v_call: TRBV29-1; clone_size: once; j_call: TRBJ1-1; d_call: NA; cdr3_nt: TGCAGCGTTGCCGTCGGGAACACTGAAGCTTTCTTT; cdr3_aa: CSVAVGNTEAFF
v_call: TRBV27; clone_size: NA; j_call: TRBJ2-1; d_call: NA; cdr3_nt: TGTGCCAGCAGTCCCACTAGTTACAATGAGCAGTTCTTC; cdr3_aa: CASSPTSYNEQFF
v_call: TRBV30; clone_size: few; j_call: TRBJ2-6; d_call: NA; cdr3_nt: TGTGCCTGGAGTCCGGGCAGCTCTGGGGCCAACGGCCTGACTTTC; cdr3_aa: CAWSPGSSGANGLTF
v_call: TRBV19; clone_size: NA; j_call: TRBJ2-3; d_call: TRBD1; cdr3_nt: TGTGCCAGTCGATCCGGGACAGCAAGCACAGATACGCAGTATTTT; cdr3_aa: CASRSGTASTDTQYF
v_call: TRBV23-1; clone_size: NA; j_call: TRBJ2-3; d_call: NA; cdr3_nt: TGCGCCAGCAGTCACCGCGAGGATACGCAGTATTTT; cdr3_aa: CASSHREDTQYF
v_call: TRBV6-5; clone_size: NA; j_call: TRBJ2-1; d_call: NA; cdr3_nt: TGTGCCAGCAGTGATTGGCGGCATGAGCAGTTCTTC; cdr3_aa: CASSDWRHEQFF
v_call: TRBV7-9; clone_size: NA; j_call: TRBJ1-1; d_call: NA; cdr3_nt: TGTGCCAGCAGCTTCGGCGGTCACGGAGCTGAAGCTTTCTTT; cdr3_aa: CASSFGGHGAEAFF
v_call: TRBV5-6; clone_size: NA; j_call: TRBJ2-5; d_call: NA; cdr3_nt: TGTGCCAGCAGCTTGGCCAGTGTACAAGAGACCCAGTACTTC; cdr3_aa: CASSLASVQETQYF
v_call: TRBV4-3; clone_size: NA; j_call: TRBJ2-7; d_call: NA; cdr3_nt: TGCGCCAGCAGCCCAGAAAGGGGCTACGAGCAGTACTTC; cdr3_aa: CASSPERGYEQYF
v_call: TRBV6-6; clone_size: NA; j_call: TRBJ2-1; d_call: TRBD2; cdr3_nt: TGTGCCAGCCGACTAGCGGAGCAAGGGGGGTTTCTTGAGCAGTTCTTC; cdr3_aa: CASRLAEQGGFLEQFF
v_call: TRBV6-6; clone_size: NA; j_call: TRBJ2-1; d_call: NA; cdr3_nt: TGTGCCAGCAGTTACGACAGAACCTACAATGAGCAGTTCTTC; cdr3_aa: CASSYDRTYNEQFF
v_call: TRBV7-8; clone_size: NA; j_call: TRBJ1-2; d_call: NA; cdr3_nt: TGTGCCAGCAGCCCTTGGTCGGGAGGACTTAACTATGGCTACACCTTC; cdr3_aa: CASSPWSGGLNYGYTF
v_call: TRBV5-3; clone_size: NA; j_call: TRBJ2-3; d_call: NA; cdr3_nt: TGTGCCAGAAGTTTTTCCACCCGGGACACGGTGGATACGCAGTATTTT; cdr3_aa: CARSFSTRDTVDTQYF
v_call: TRBV7-9; clone_size: NA; j_call: TRBJ2-2; d_call: NA; cdr3_nt: TGTGCCAGCAGCTTAGGCAGACTGAACACCGGGGAGCTGTTTTTT; cdr3_aa: CASSLGRLNTGELFF
v_call: TRBV6-5; clone_size: NA; j_call: TRBJ2-7; d_call: TRBD2; cdr3_nt: TGTGCCAGCACTAACGGACTAGCCGGAGGCGAGCAGTACTTC; cdr3_aa: CASTNGLAGGEQYF
v_call: TRBV2; clone_size: once; j_call: TRBJ1-5; d_call: TRBD1; cdr3_nt: TGTGCCAGCAAGATCACAGGGGAAGGACAGCCCCAGCATTTT; cdr3_aa: CASKITGEGQPQHF
v_call: TRBV5-6; clone_size: NA; j_call: TRBJ2-2; d_call: NA; cdr3_nt: TGTGCCAGCAGCCCAGGACAGCCCGGCGGGGAGCTGTTTTTT; cdr3_aa: CASSPGQPGGELFF
v_call: TRBV27; clone_size: NA; j_call: TRBJ1-2; d_call: TRBD1; cdr3_nt: TGTGCCAGCAGTTTAGGGACAGGGGTTAACTATGGCTACACCTTC; cdr3_aa: CASSLGTGVNYGYTF
v_call: TRBV10-3; clone_size: NA; j_call: TRBJ2-2; d_call: NA; cdr3_nt: TGTGCCATCAAAGAAGTCGGGGCCGGGGAGCTGTTTTTT; cdr3_aa: CAIKEVGAGELFF
v_call: TRBV10-2; clone_size: NA; j_call: TRBJ2-3; d_call: NA; cdr3_nt: TGCGCCAGCAGTGCGATACGGGTGAGCACAGATACGCAGTATTTT; cdr3_aa: CASSAIRVSTDTQYF
v_call: TRBV7-6; clone_size: NA; j_call: TRBJ1-1; d_call: NA; cdr3_nt: TGTGCCAGCAGCTTAACGACATTACCCACTGAAGCTTTCTTT; cdr3_aa: CASSLTTLPTEAFF
v_call: TRBV5-1; clone_size: NA; j_call: TRBJ2-4; d_call: TRBD2; cdr3_nt: TGCGCCAGCAGCTTGGTCTCTGGGGGAGGGACCAAAAACAGTCAGTACTTC; cdr3_aa: CASSLVSGGGTKNSQYF
v_call: TRBV7-9; clone_size: NA; j_call: TRBJ2-1; d_call: NA; cdr3_nt: TGTGCCAGCAGCCCAGGGGTACACAATGAGCAGTTCTTC; cdr3_aa: CASSPGVHNEQFF
v_call: TRBV27; clone_size: NA; j_call: TRBJ1-4; d_call: NA; cdr3_nt: TGTGCCAGCAGTTTGCAGGGGTGGGGACCAGAAAAACTGTTTTTT; cdr3_aa: CASSLQGWGPEKLFF
v_call: TRBV5-1; clone_size: NA; j_call: TRBJ2-6; d_call: NA; cdr3_nt: TGCGCCAGCCGACAGTCCCAATTCTCTGGGGCCAACGTCCTGACTTTC; cdr3_aa: CASRQSQFSGANVLTF
v_call: TRBV6-1; clone_size: few; j_call: TRBJ1-5; d_call: NA; cdr3_nt: TGTGCCAGCAGGGACAGTTTCCCCGGGAATCAGCCCCAGCATTTT; cdr3_aa: CASRDSFPGNQPQHF
v_call: TRBV4-2; clone_size: NA; j_call: TRBJ2-3; d_call: TRBD2; cdr3_nt: TGTGCCAGCAGCCAGAGCGGGGGGGCCGGTCAGACAGATACGCAGTATTTT; cdr3_aa: CASSQSGGAGQTDTQYF
v_call: TRBV5-4; clone_size: NA; j_call: TRBJ1-1; d_call: TRBD1; cdr3_nt: TGTGCCAGCAGCCGTGAGACAGGGGGTACTGAAGCTTTCTTT; cdr3_aa: CASSRETGGTEAFF
v_call: TRBV5-5; clone_size: NA; j_call: TRBJ1-2; d_call: TRBD1; cdr3_nt: TGTGCCAGCAGCTTCACAGGGGGTATTACATATGGCTACACCTTC; cdr3_aa: CASSFTGGITYGYTF
v_call: TRBV21-1; clone_size: NA; j_call: TRBJ1-2; d_call: NA; cdr3_nt: TGTGCCAGAAAGCGGGCCTATGGCTACACCTTC; cdr3_aa: CARKRAYGYTF
v_call: TRBV4-1; clone_size: NA; j_call: TRBJ1-1; d_call: TRBD1; cdr3_nt: TGCGCCAGCAGCCAGGACAGGGGGCCCACTGAAGCTTTCTTT; cdr3_aa: CASSQDRGPTEAFF
v_call: TRBV6-6; clone_size: NA; j_call: TRBJ2-5; d_call: TRBD2; cdr3_nt: TGTGCCAGCAGCCACGGGGGGGACCAGACCCAGTACTTC; cdr3_aa: CASSHGGDQTQYF
v_call: TRBV5-5; clone_size: few; j_call: TRBJ2-6; d_call: TRBD1; cdr3_nt: TGTGCCAGCAGCCTTTCACAGGGGGCAGGCTCGGCTGGGGCCAACGTCCTGACTTTC; cdr3_aa: CASSLSQGAGSAGANVLTF
v_call: TRBV6-5; clone_size: NA; j_call: TRBJ1-1; d_call: NA; cdr3_nt: TGTGCCAGCAGTTATGCGGGGGGGAACACTGAAGCTTTCTTT; cdr3_aa: CASSYAGGNTEAFF
v_call: TRBV20-1; clone_size: NA; j_call: TRBJ1-1; d_call: NA; cdr3_nt: TGCAGTGCTACAGGCGACACTGAAGCTTTCTTT; cdr3_aa: CSATGDTEAFF
v_call: TRBV2; clone_size: NA; j_call: TRBJ2-3; d_call: NA; cdr3_nt: TGTGCCAGCACGATAGATCCTGCTAGCACAGATACGCAGTATTTT; cdr3_aa: CASTIDPASTDTQYF
v_call: TRBV6-6; clone_size: NA; j_call: TRBJ1-6; d_call: TRBD1; cdr3_nt: TGTGCCAGCAGTTACTCCGATTCGGGACAGGGGACACCCCTCCACTTT; cdr3_aa: CASSYSDSGQGTPLHF
v_call: TRBV14; clone_size: NA; j_call: TRBJ2-3; d_call: TRBD2; cdr3_nt: TGTGCCAGCAGCCAAGACCTTGGCGGGGGGGCCACAGATACGCAGTATTTT; cdr3_aa: CASSQDLGGGATDTQYF
v_call: TRBV5-1; clone_size: NA; j_call: TRBJ2-5; d_call: TRBD2; cdr3_nt: TGCGCCAGCAGCTTGGCGGAAGCGGGGGGGCGAGAGACCCAGTACTTC; cdr3_aa: CASSLAEAGGRETQYF
v_call: TRBV7-9; clone_size: NA; j_call: TRBJ2-5; d_call: TRBD1; cdr3_nt: TGTGCCAGCAGCCCCTCGGGACAGTCCGAGACCCAGTACTTC; cdr3_aa: CASSPSGQSETQYF
v_call: TRBV4-1; clone_size: NA; j_call: TRBJ1-4; d_call: NA; cdr3_nt: TGCGCCAGCAGCCAATCTCCACGCGGTGGGGGGGGAAATGAAAAACTGTTTTTT; cdr3_aa: CASSQSPRGGGGNEKLFF
v_call: TRBV10-3; clone_size: NA; j_call: TRBJ1-1; d_call: TRBD1; cdr3_nt: TGTGCCATCACTTCCGACAGGGGGGGAACGAACACTGAAGCTTTCTTT; cdr3_aa: CAITSDRGGTNTEAFF
v_call: TRBV6-1; clone_size: few; j_call: TRBJ2-7; d_call: TRBD1; cdr3_nt: TGTGCCAGCAGCCCAGGGGGCTACGAGCAGTACTTC; cdr3_aa: CASSPGGYEQYF
v_call: TRBV18; clone_size: NA; j_call: TRBJ2-1; d_call: TRBD2; cdr3_nt: TGTGCCAGCTCACCACTTCTTAGCGGGAGGGACAATGAGCAGTTCTTC; cdr3_aa: CASSPLLSGRDNEQFF
v_call: TRBV2; clone_size: NA; j_call: TRBJ1-2; d_call: NA; cdr3_nt: TGTGCCAGCAGCTCTAGGTGGGGGGAAGACGGCTACACCTTC; cdr3_aa: CASSSRWGEDGYTF
v_call: TRBV6-6; clone_size: NA; j_call: TRBJ2-1; d_call: NA; cdr3_nt: TGTGCCAGCACCGAACGGAGCTCCTACAATGAGCAGTTCTTC; cdr3_aa: CASTERSSYNEQFF
v_call: TRBV4-3; clone_size: NA; j_call: TRBJ2-7; d_call: NA; cdr3_nt: TGCGCCAGCAGCCAAGACCGGTGGGGTAGCGCCTACGAGCAGTACTTC; cdr3_aa: CASSQDRWGSAYEQYF